The 11 T cell receptor beta chains below were found in one sample sequenced in a study of T cells in Graves' hyperthyroidism and ophthalmopathy. The investigators amplified TCR beta CDR3 regions from RNA transcripts. Primed by the HTBI set, a first-round RT-PCR was run on the TCR CDR3. TCRdb re-derived calls from the multiplex PCR reads in MiXCR, one entry per CDR3 protein. The table includes 250,000 to 350,000 distinct CDR3 sequences, around 17% detected once. Sequenced input: blood. Receptor source: a man aged 30 to 39 with Graves' hyperthyroidism.

This clonotype turned up a few times. This chain uses TRBV12-3 or TRBV12-4 with TRBJ2-5, with D perhaps TRBD2 (7 bases). The CDR3 sequence is 16 residues long. Trimming removed 0 bases from V and 5 bases from J, with 16 bases in between. DNA for the CDR3: TGTGCCAGCAGTTTAGCGTTGGGGGGGCGCGGTGAGACCCAGTACTTC. It translates to CASSLALGGRGETQYF.

V and J are TRBV28 and TRBJ2-2, with 7 bases lining up with TRBD1. Germline values: CDR1 MDHEN, CDR2 SYDVKM. V shed 6 bases and J 4 bases; nucleotides not matched to a gene: 5. The length of the CDR3 is 14 residues. DNA of the CDR3: TGTGCCAGCAGAAAGGACAGGCCCACCGGGGAGCTGTTTTTT. Protein: CASRKDRPTGELFF.

This chain links TRBV29-1 with TRBJ2-7; 9 bases are a match to TRBD1. V lost 4 bases to trimming and J lost 6 bases; unmatched junction nucleotides: 7. CDR1 and CDR2 from the germline V gene are SQVTM and ANQGSEA. The CDR3 spans 13 residues. The DNA of the CDR3 is TGCAGCGTTGGACAGGGGGTGAACGGCGAGCAGTACTTC. Amino acid sequence: CSVGQGVNGEQYF.

This clonotype was seen repeatedly, ten times or more. This rearrangement joins TRBV11-1 to TRBJ2-1; D not resolved. V shed 5 bases and J shed 0 bases, with 11 bases lying between them. The CDR3 is 15 amino acids. CDR1 and CDR2 from the germline V gene are SGHAT and FQDESV (reference sequence). The CDR3 sequence: CASSPWRSSYNEQFF. For the CDR3, the DNA is TGTGCCAGCAGCCCGTGGCGGAGCTCCTACAATGAGCAGTTCTTC.

This clonotype was observed many times. The chain uses TRBV20-1 and TRBJ1-1; D not certain. The V end lost 0 bases, the J end lost 2 bases, and 7 bases lay between the germline ends. Germline CDR1 is DFQATT and CDR2 is SNEGSKA (reference sequence). The CDR3 has 13 residues. The CDR3 DNA follows: TGCAGTGCTAGAGATAGGCTAAACACTGAAGCTTTCTTT. This translates into CSARDRLNTEAFF.

The rearrangement joins TRBV10-3 to TRBJ1-1; TRBD1 agrees at 8 bases. The ends lost 2 bases at V and 4 bases at J; junction bases unmatched: 6. The length of the CDR3 is 15 residues. Germline V gene sequence: CDR1 ENHRY, CDR2 SYGVKD. The CDR3 sequence: CAISEVDRGTTEAFF. The CDR3 DNA sequence: TGTGCCATCAGTGAGGTAGACAGGGGCACCACTGAAGCTTTCTTT.

This rearrangement joins TRBV5-6 to TRBJ1-4; D gene unclear. The CDR3 spans 12 residues. Trimming took off 1 base at V and 8 bases at J, with 6 bases between the two ends. Germline CDR1 SGHDT, CDR2 YYEEEE. In DNA, the CDR3 is TGTGCCAGCAGCTTGTGGACGGAAAAACTGTTTTTT. It yields the protein CASSLWTEKLFF.

Concerning this clonotype itself: The junction does not match germline at one end; this may be a read error. The rearrangement links TRBV9 to TRBJ2-2, with TRBD1 identical over 7 bases. CDR3 length equals 13 residues. The germline V gene encodes CDR1 SGDLS and CDR2 YYNGEE. The CDR3 bases are TGTGCCAGCATGACAGGGACCACCGGGGAGCCGTTTTTT. Residues: CASMTGTTGEPFF.

A few counts support this clonotype. This chain connects TRBV10-2 to TRBJ2-5; D might be TRBD1 or TRBD2, each matching 5 bases. With 4 bases removed from V and 8 bases from J, the gap between germline ends came to 17 bases. The CDR3 runs to 14 residues. The germline CDR1 and CDR2 sequences are WSHSY and SAAADI. CDR3 region: CASSVGTSGDTQYF. The CDR3 coding sequence is TGCGCCAGCAGTGTGGGGACGTCTGGGGACACCCAGTACTTC.

The chain employs TRBV28 and TRBJ2-1, with 10 bases that match TRBD1. The CDR3 runs to 17 residues. The germline V gene encodes CDR1 MDHEN and CDR2 SYDVKM. V gave up 2 bases and J gave up 8 bases; unmatched junction bases: 12. The CDR3, as DNA: TGTGCCAGCAGTTTAGTCCCGGGACAGGGGTTATGGGATGAGCAGTTCTTC. Protein product: CASSLVPGQGLWDEQFF.

In this sample, this clonotype turned up a few times. The V gene is TRBV11-2, the J gene TRBJ2-7; D may be TRBD1 or TRBD2 (5 bases each). The CDR3 is made up of 16 amino acids. Germline CDR1 reads SGHAT; CDR2 reads FQNNGV. V shed 5 bases and J shed 5 bases, with 22 bases lying between them. The CDR3 sequence is CASSHRVGAQLDEQYF. CDR3 coding DNA: TGTGCCAGCAGCCACCGAGTCGGGGCACAGTTGGACGAGCAGTACTTC.